Listed below are T cell receptor beta chains from one sample, sequenced in a study of control samples from healthy donors and cancer patients. Sequencing used immunoSEQ multiplex PCR; TCRdb keeps in-frame clones, though not all of them. The data contain 140,000 or so clones, more than 85% of them singletons. Material: blood. The receptors here all came from a man aged 25-45 years in good health. CDR3s include the opening cysteine and the closing phenylalanine or tryptophan. Each record gives: CDR3 length, V gene, CDR3 protein.

len: 15
v_gene: TRBV2
CDR3aa: CASQIEWGRTDTQYF

len: 15
v_gene: TRBV18
CDR3aa: CASSPINQASYEQYF

len: 15
v_gene: TRBV27
CDR3aa: CASGLLGQGNTEAFF

len: 19
v_gene: TRBV7-3
CDR3aa: CASSLIASPPVSGTDTQYF

len: 15
v_gene: TRBV5-1
CDR3aa: CASSLSQTSASEQFF

len: 16
v_gene: TRBV5-1
CDR3aa: CASSLDGQGRNYGYTF

len: 12
v_gene: TRBV4-1
CDR3aa: CASSGLDSEQFF

len: 16
v_gene: TRBV6-5
CDR3aa: CASSYSVGTLNNEQFF

len: 14
v_gene: TRBV5-1
CDR3aa: CASSLAGQAYEQYF

len: 13
v_gene: TRBV19
CDR3aa: CASSSTRDSEQFF

len: 13
v_gene: TRBV7-8
CDR3aa: CASSLGPGRGYTF

len: 11
v_gene: TRBV27
CDR3aa: CASSSGTVPYF

len: 14
v_gene: TRBV28
CDR3aa: CASTPLGGWTEAFF

len: 16
v_gene: TRBV7-2
CDR3aa: CASSRTGTSGTDTQYF

len: 15
v_gene: TRBV6-5
CDR3aa: CASSLVAAGANVLTF

len: 14
v_gene: TRBV10-2
CDR3aa: CASSERRAGYGYTF

len: 13
v_gene: TRBV12-3/TRBV12-4
CDR3aa: CASERTGGYGYTF

len: 17
v_gene: TRBV11-3
CDR3aa: CASSPQGGTEDLKKLFF

len: 14
v_gene: TRBV5-1
CDR3aa: CASSLTGDTGELFF

len: 15
v_gene: TRBV11-2
CDR3aa: CASSLDPGSGNTIYF

len: 15
v_gene: TRBV7-8
CDR3aa: CASSLGPSRGNTIYF

len: 13
v_gene: TRBV9
CDR3aa: CASSLGTGYGYTF

len: 14
v_gene: TRBV4-1
CDR3aa: CASSQDMGADTQYF

len: 14
v_gene: TRBV27
CDR3aa: CASRAGGTYNEQFF

len: 14
v_gene: TRBV10-2
CDR3aa: CASSTRTGRDEQFF

len: 14
v_gene: TRBV9
CDR3aa: CASSVGDSSYEQYF

len: 13
v_gene: TRBV5-5
CDR3aa: CASSLVSSYEQYF

len: 16
v_gene: TRBV24-1
CDR3aa: CATSESGRRVNYGYTF

len: 16
v_gene: TRBV21-1
CDR3aa: CASSKWEGIGTDTQYF

len: 14
v_gene: TRBV19
CDR3aa: CASSIEGPYNEQFF

len: 13
v_gene: TRBV11-2
CDR3aa: CASSSAGREKLFF

len: 16
v_gene: TRBV28
CDR3aa: CASSFELAGSGETQYF

len: 14
v_gene: TRBV6-4
CDR3aa: CASSPKSSYNEQFF

len: 16
v_gene: TRBV2
CDR3aa: CASRNTGTGDTGELFF

len: 14
v_gene: TRBV5-6
CDR3aa: CASSSTGGSSPLHF

len: 15
v_gene: TRBV15
CDR3aa: CATSREGTRGTEAFF